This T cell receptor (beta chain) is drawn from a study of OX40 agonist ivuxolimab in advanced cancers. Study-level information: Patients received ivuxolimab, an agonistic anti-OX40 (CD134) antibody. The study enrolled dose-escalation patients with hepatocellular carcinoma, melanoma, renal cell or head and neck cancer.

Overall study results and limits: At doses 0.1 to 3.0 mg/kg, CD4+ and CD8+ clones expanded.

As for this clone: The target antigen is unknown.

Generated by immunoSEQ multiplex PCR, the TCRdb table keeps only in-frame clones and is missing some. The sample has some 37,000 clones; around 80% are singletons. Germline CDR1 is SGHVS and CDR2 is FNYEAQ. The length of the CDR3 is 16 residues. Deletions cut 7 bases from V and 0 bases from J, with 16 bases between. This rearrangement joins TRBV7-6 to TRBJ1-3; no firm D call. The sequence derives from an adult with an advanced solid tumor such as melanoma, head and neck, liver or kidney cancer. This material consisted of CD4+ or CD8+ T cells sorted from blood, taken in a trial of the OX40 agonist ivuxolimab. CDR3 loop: CASTSDIGSSGNTIYF. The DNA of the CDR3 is TGTGCCAGCACCTCCGATATAGGGAGCTCTGGAAACACCATATATTTT.